Listed below are T cell receptor beta chains from one sample, sequenced in a study of radiotherapy plus CTLA-4 blockade in lung cancer. TCRdb's table, derived via immunoSEQ multiplex PCR, lists solely in-frame clones and lacks some. This table has around 40,000 clones, 75% to 90% appearing once. The sample here was peripheral blood, taken from a patient treated with radiotherapy plus ipilimumab. These receptors were obtained from a human donor with non-small cell lung cancer who had stable disease on radiotherapy plus ipilimumab. Each CDR3 is given with its conserved first and last residue. The D gene is left open where the match is weak. Clone size is stated in some rows and not others, as once, few, many or a class when expanded.

-	TRBV4-1	TRBJ1-3	14	-	TGCGCCAGCAGGCCAGGGCTGGCTGGAAACACCATATATTTT	CASRPGLAGNTIYF
TRBD2	TRBV11-1	TRBJ2-7	18	-	TGTGCCAGCAGCGGGGTCAGCGCGGCTAGCGGGAGTCTGTACGAGCAGTACTTC	CASSGVSAASGSLYEQYF
-	TRBV7-9	TRBJ2-3	16	once	TGTGCCAGCAGCTTAGCGGGACAACCTAGCACAGATACGCAGTATTTT	CASSLAGQPSTDTQYF
TRBD1	TRBV6-7	TRBJ2-7	13	-	TGTGCCAACCGACCGGGACAGTTATACGAGCAGTACTTC	CANRPGQLYEQYF
-	TRBV6-1	TRBJ2-6	15	-	TGTGCCAGCAGTGAACTCGGCTCTGGGGCCAACGTCCTGACTTTC	CASSELGSGANVLTF
-	TRBV19	TRBJ2-5	13	-	TGTGCCAGTAGTATTCCTGCTAGAGAGACCCAGTACTTC	CASSIPARETQYF
-	TRBV25-1	TRBJ2-7	15	-	TGTGCCAGCAGTCAGGCAGGGGTGGGCTCCTACGAGCAGTACTTC	CASSQAGVGSYEQYF
TRBD2	TRBV4-1	TRBJ2-7	16	-	TGCGCCAGCAGCCAAGTGGTTAGCGGGGGCGTTTACGAGCAGTACTTC	CASSQVVSGGVYEQYF
TRBD1	TRBV19	TRBJ2-5	15	-	TGTGCCAGTAGTTCTCCAGGGGGATCCCAAGAGACCCAGTACTTC	CASSSPGGSQETQYF
TRBD2	TRBV4-3	TRBJ2-7	15	once	TGCGCCAGCAGCCAAGATCGGACTAGTTCCTACGAGCAGTACTTC	CASSQDRTSSYEQYF
TRBD1	TRBV27	TRBJ1-1	18	few	TGTGCCAGCAGTCGTTACCGCGGGACAGGGGGGCTCCTCACTGAAGCTTTCTTT	CASSRYRGTGGLLTEAFF
-	TRBV11-3	TRBJ2-1	14	-	TGTGCCAGCAGCTTAACAGGGTCCGGTAATGAGCAGTTCTTC	CASSLTGSGNEQFF
TRBD1	TRBV9	TRBJ2-1	15	-	TGTGCCAGCAGCGCCGCCGGGACAGGATACAATGAGCAGTTCTTC	CASSAAGTGYNEQFF
TRBD2	TRBV4-3	TRBJ2-5	16	-	TGCGCCAGCAGCCAAGTGATGGGTTCGGGAGGAGAGACCCAGTACTTC	CASSQVMGSGGETQYF
TRBD2	TRBV7-3	TRBJ2-7	18	-	TGTGCCAGCAGCTTAACGTCGGGTGGGAGCGGGGGATCCTACGAGCAGTACTTC	CASSLTSGGSGGSYEQYF
-	TRBV7-8	TRBJ2-7	16	-	TGTGCCAGCAGCTTAGCCCCGCGAGGGCTGGGCTACGAGCAGTACTTC	CASSLAPRGLGYEQYF
-	TRBV11-1	TRBJ1-1	15	-	TGTGCCAGCAGCTTATCGTCAGGCTGGAACACTGAAGCTTTCTTT	CASSLSSGWNTEAFF
-	TRBV28	TRBJ2-7	17	-	TGTGCCAGCAGTTTACAGGGGGGTGTTGGGGCTCAGAACGAGCAGTACTTC	CASSLQGGVGAQNEQYF
-	TRBV4-1	TRBJ1-2	17	few	TGCGCCAGCAGGGACGTAGGGGGACCGCTGACTCGGGTTGGCTACACCTTC	CASRDVGGPLTRVGYTF
-	TRBV6-4	TRBJ1-2	12	once	TGTGCCAGCCACGGGGGGGGAGATGGCTACACCTTC	CASHGGGDGYTF